The 19 T cell receptor beta chains below were found in one sample sequenced in a study of T cell repertoires in cytomegalovirus infection. No antigen has been assigned to these receptors. In TCRdb, the reads were re-called with MiXCR into one record per CDR3 protein. This repertoire shows about half a million distinct CDR3 sequences, around 35% found once; its top ten account for 15% to 20%. The sequenced sample was cultured PBMCs, obtained from culture after CMV antigen stimulation. The receptors shown here come from a human donor in good health (CMV status not recorded). Some clones in this sample may be carry-over from other donors' samples.

This clonotype showed up many times. V usage is TRBV5-4 and J usage is TRBJ2-1; TRBD2 matches 8 bases. Germline CDR1 and CDR2: SGHNT and YYREEE (reference sequence). This CDR3 region has 17 residues. J lost 2 bases, V lost 4 bases, and 11 bases had no gene match. This chain's CDR3 is CASSTEAGVGAYNEQFF. DNA of the CDR3: TGTGCCAGCAGCACCGAAGCGGGAGTAGGCGCCTACAATGAGCAGTTCTTC.

CDR3 residues: CASSQDPGAVGTNEKLFF. The CDR3 bases are TGTGCCAGCAGCCAAGACCCGGGGGCGGTTGGGACTAATGAAAAACTGTTTTTT. The V and J genes are TRBV14 and TRBJ1-4; tentative D call: TRBD1 (6 bases). Germline assignment: CDR1 SGHDN and CDR2 FVKESK. The CDR3 contains 18 residues. Between the trimmed V and J ends, which lost 0 bases and 2 bases, there was a span of 16 bases.

V usage is TRBV7-3 and J usage is TRBJ2-3; D could derive from TRBD1 or TRBD2 (5 bases each). Trimming took off 4 bases at V and 0 bases at J, with 11 bases between the two ends. The CDR3 sequence is 15 residues long. In germline, CDR1 is SGHTA, CDR2 FQGTGA. The CDR3 loop is CASSSRGRSTDTQYF. CDR3 nucleotide sequence: TGTGCCAGCAGCTCGAGGGGACGGAGCACAGATACGCAGTATTTT.

In the case of this clonotype: At one boundary the junction diverges from the germline segment, which might be a read error. The DNA for the CDR3 is TGTGCCAGCAGCGACAGGGCAAAAGGGTGGAATGAAAAACTGATTTTT. Translating it yields CASSDRAKGWNEKLIF. This chain uses TRBV7-2 with TRBJ1-4, with 7 bases aligning to TRBD1. The CDR3 covers 16 residues. CDR1 and CDR2 from the germline V gene are SGHTA and FQGNSA. Combining the CDR3 with reference TRBV7-2 and TRBJ1-4 gives the whole variable domain GAGVSQSPSNKVTEKGKDVELRCDPISGHTALYWYRQSLGQGLEFLIYFQGNSAPDKSGLPSDRFSAERTGGSVSTLTIQRTQQEDSAVYLCASSDRAKGWNEKLIFGSGTQLSVL.

This clonotype was observed a handful of times. The rearrangement uses TRBV7-6 and TRBJ2-4; D remains unclear. V was cut by 1 base and J by 6 bases, with 13 bases left in between. Germline assignment: CDR1 SGHVS and CDR2 FNYEAQ. This CDR3 contains 15 residues. This chain's CDR3 is CASSLESAPPNIQYF. CDR3 sequence (DNA): TGTGCCAGCAGCTTAGAGTCGGCCCCACCAAACATTCAGTACTTC.

The chain combines TRBV19 with TRBJ2-5; 7 bases fit TRBD2. CDR1 LNHDA and CDR2 SQIVND come from the germline V gene (reference sequence). This CDR3 contains 15 residues. The junction had 12 bases not matched to a gene; V was cut back by 6 bases and J by 5 bases. The DNA of the CDR3 is TGTGCCAGTAGCCTGGGACTACCTGCGGAGGAGACCCAGTACTTC. It specifies CASSLGLPAEETQYF.

The gene calls are TRBV11-2 and TRBJ2-1; D is perhaps TRBD1 or TRBD2 (7 bases each). The CDR3 loop spans 18 amino acids. From germline, CDR1 is SGHAT and CDR2 FQNNGV. Trimming took 1 base from V and 2 from J, leaving 18 bases between them. In nucleotides, the CDR3 is TGTGCCAGCAGCTTAGTAATTGGGGGGGGACAGACCTACAATGAGCAGTTCTTC. It specifies CASSLVIGGGQTYNEQFF. Looking up the rest from reference TRBV11-2 and TRBJ2-1 gives the full variable domain: EAGVAQSPRYKIIEKRQSVAFWCNPISGHATLYWYQQILGQGPKLLIQFQNNGVVDDSQLPKDRFSAERLKGVDSTLKIQPAKLEDSAVYLCASSLVIGGGQTYNEQFFGPGTRLTVL.

This clonotype was detected ten times or more. This chain links TRBV6-5 with TRBJ1-2; weak D call: TRBD1 (6 bases). The CDR3 is made up of 15 amino acids. Germline V lookup: CDR1 MNHEY, CDR2 SVGAGI. Trimming took off 0 bases at V and 3 bases at J, with 11 bases between the two ends. CDR3 bases: TGTGCCAGCAGTTACTCGGGGGGCGCGGACTATGGCTACACCTTC. It encodes CASSYSGGADYGYTF.

This clonotype was seen a few times. The chain recombines TRBV7-8 with TRBJ2-7; D is possibly TRBD2 (6 bases). This CDR3 is 15 amino acids long. V was pared by 1 base and J by 3 bases, with 13 bases between. Germline CDR1 and CDR2: SGHVS and FQNEAQ. The CDR3 region has the DNA TGTGCCAGCAGCTTAGAACTAGCACCCCACTACGAGCAGTACGTC. Translating gives CASSLELAPHYEQYV.

The chain carries TRBV29-1 and TRBJ1-3, with a possible D match to TRBD1 (6 bases). The germline CDR1 and CDR2 sequences are SQVTM and ANQGSEA. CDR3 length: 13 residues. V gave up 5 bases and J gave up 3 bases, with 11 bases separating them. Here the CDR3 reads CSVRTGYGNTIYF. The CDR3 nucleotides are TGCAGCGTTCGTACAGGGTATGGAAACACCATATATTTT. Full variable domain (missing parts from reference TRBV29-1 and TRBJ1-3): SAVISQKPSRDICQRGTSLTIQCQVDSQVTMMFWYRQQPGQSLTLIATANQGSEATYESGFVIDKFPISRPNLTFSTLTVSNMSPEDSSIYLCSVRTGYGNTIYFGEGSWLTVV.

The gene calls are TRBV6-6 and TRBJ2-7, with TRBD2 matching over 7 bases. The CDR3 spans 16 residues. CDR1 and CDR2 (germline): MNHNY, SVGAGI (reference sequence). V trimming: 0 bases; J trimming: 1 base; junction bases outside the gene matches: 6. The DNA of the CDR3 is TGTGCCAGCAGTTACTCTCCGAGCGGGGATTCCTACGAGCAGTACTTC. This translates into CASSYSPSGDSYEQYF.

In this sample, this clonotype turned up a few times. V gene TRBV19 combines with J gene TRBJ1-1; 7 nucleotides line up with TRBD1. Germline assignment: CDR1 LNHDA and CDR2 SQIVND (reference sequence). The CDR3 is made up of 15 amino acids. The ends lost 6 bases at V and 0 bases at J; junction bases unmatched: 7. The CDR3: CASRSRGDMNTEAFF. The DNA for the CDR3 is TGTGCCAGTAGGAGCAGGGGGGACATGAACACTGAAGCTTTCTTT.

The table lists this clonotype with a few counts. V gene TRBV7-2 combines with J gene TRBJ2-5, with a weak D call TRBD1 (5 bases). Trimming shortened V by 5 bases and J by 3 bases, and 13 bases separated the two germline ends. CDR1 is SGHTA, CDR2 FQGNSA, per germline. CDR3 size: 14 residues. The CDR3 spells CASSPTGFEETQYF. The CDR3 DNA sequence: TGTGCCAGCAGCCCAACAGGATTTGAAGAGACCCAGTACTTC.

This chain uses TRBV7-2 with TRBJ2-1, with 16 bases lining up with TRBD2. V was pared by 4 bases and J by 0 bases, with 6 bases of the junction left unmatched. CDR3 length: 19 residues. Germline CDR1 SGHTA, CDR2 FQGNSA. CDR3 in amino acids: CASSSGLAGGPSSYNEQFF. The CDR3 DNA reads TGTGCCAGCAGCTCGGGACTAGCGGGAGGGCCGAGCTCCTACAATGAGCAGTTCTTC.

This clonotype was detected a few times. J is TRBJ2-1 and V is TRBV4-3; possible D gene TRBD2, 6 bases. The V gene lost 0 bases and the J gene lost 7 bases, with 13 bases spanning the gap. The CDR3 extends over 15 amino acids. CDR1 LGHNA and CDR2 YSLEER come from the germline V gene. CDR3 DNA sequence: TGCGCCAGCAGCCAAGAATCTAAGCGGGCGAATGAGCAGTTCTTC. Translating it yields CASSQESKRANEQFF.

The rearrangement links TRBV4-2 to TRBJ2-7; 8 bases line up with TRBD2. The CDR3 totals 17 residues. Trimming removed 4 bases from V and 4 bases from J; junction bases left unmatched: 15. CDR1 is LGHNA and CDR2 is YNFKEQ in the germline V gene. Written as DNA, the CDR3 is TGTGCCAGCAGCCCCATACGGGTGGGAAGCGGGAGATACGAGCAGTACTTC. It codes for CASSPIRVGSGRYEQYF.

This clonotype was observed a few times. V is TRBV6-2 or TRBV6-3 and J is TRBJ1-1, with 8 bases aligning to TRBD1. Looked up from germline, CDR1 is MNHEY and CDR2 is SVGEGT. The CDR3 has 19 residues. J was trimmed by 0 bases and V by 4 bases; bases with no gene match: 16. CDR3 sequence reads: CASSSHHSGTGLLNTEAFF. For the CDR3, the DNA is TGTGCCAGCAGTTCCCACCATTCCGGGACAGGCCTCTTGAACACTGAAGCTTTCTTT.

This clonotype was detected only a few times. The chain has TRBV2 and TRBJ1-2; D gene ambiguous. The germline V gene has CDR1 SNHLY and CDR2 FYNNEI. The CDR3 has 12 amino acids. V lost 6 bases and J lost 3, with 8 bases in between. The DNA of the CDR3 is TGTGCCAGCAGGCAGGAACACTATGGCTACACCTTC. This gives the protein CASRQEHYGYTF.

The J gene is TRBJ1-2, the V gene TRBV30; 8 bases are a match to TRBD1. V shed 6 bases, J shed 6 bases, and the junction held 6 bases outside the gene matches. Per the germline V gene, CDR1 is GTSNPN and CDR2 is SVGIG (reference sequence). CDR3 length equals 12 residues. The CDR3 DNA follows: TGTGCCTGCCCGGGACAGGACCATGGCTACACCTTC. Translating it yields CACPGQDHGYTF.